This T cell receptor beta chain was documented in a study of T cell clonotyping in hematopoietic cell transplantation. This clone was seen only once. Its antigen is unknown. Per germline, CDR1 SGHTA and CDR2 FQGTGA. Trimming removed 5 bases at V and 6 bases at J, with 17 bases between. The CDR3 is 15 amino acids. Overall study results and limits: Recipient TCR diversity dropped after transplant; expanded clonotypes rose from day 30 to 180.

Some clones are missing from TCRdb's copy, which holds only in-frame ones; the method was immunoSEQ multiplex PCR. The profile shows more than 4,500 clones, about two thirds of them singletons. The receptor's source is a female patient aged 45-60 years who had an allogeneic stem cell transplant, so the T cells may come from the graft donor. Some clones in this sample may be carry-over from other donors' samples. This sample comprised PBMCs, obtained 100 days after allogeneic stem cell transplant. This chain links TRBV7-3 with TRBJ2-1, with D perhaps TRBD1 (5 bases). CDR3 protein: CASSPQPVQGNEQFF. CDR3 DNA: TGTGCCAGCAGCCCCCAACCTGTTCAGGGCAATGAGCAGTTCTTC.